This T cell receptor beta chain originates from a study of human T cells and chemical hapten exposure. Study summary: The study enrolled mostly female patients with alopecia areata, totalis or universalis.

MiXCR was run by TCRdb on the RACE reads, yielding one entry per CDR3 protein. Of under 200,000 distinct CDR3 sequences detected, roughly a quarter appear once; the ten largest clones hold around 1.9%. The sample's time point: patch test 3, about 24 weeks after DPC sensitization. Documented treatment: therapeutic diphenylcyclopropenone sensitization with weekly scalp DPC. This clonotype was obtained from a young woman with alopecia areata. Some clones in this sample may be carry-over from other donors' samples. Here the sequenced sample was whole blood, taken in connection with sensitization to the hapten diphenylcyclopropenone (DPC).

For the CDR3, the DNA is TGTGCCAGCAGTTTCCTTATCGACAGCTACGAGCAGTACTTC. Residues: CASSFLIDSYEQYF. The gene calls are TRBV27 and TRBJ2-7; D might be TRBD1 (5 bases). This CDR3 region has 14 residues. Trimming pared 3 bases from V and 3 bases from J, leaving 12 bases between. CDR1 and CDR2 (germline): MNHEY, SMNVEV (reference sequence).